This passage covers 31 T cell receptor beta chains from one sample sequenced in a study of human T cells and chemical hapten exposure. TCRdb fed the RACE reads into MiXCR, producing one record per CDR3 protein. The sample lists about 73,000 distinct CDR3 sequences; around 7.9% were seen once. Regarding time point: patch test 2, 6 weeks after DPC sensitization. Treatment denoted: therapeutic diphenylcyclopropenone sensitization with weekly scalp DPC. This sample comprised whole blood, obtained in connection with sensitization to the hapten diphenylcyclopropenone (DPC). These receptors originate from a woman between 50 and 59 years old with alopecia areata. Some clones in this sample may be carry-over from other donors' samples.

The chain combines TRBV4-1 with TRBJ2-3; 10 bases agree with TRBD2. The ends lost 3 bases at V and 2 bases at J; junction bases unmatched: 5. Looked up from germline, CDR1 is MGHRA and CDR2 is YSYEKL. The CDR3 is 16 residues long. The CDR3 DNA follows: TGCGCCAGCAGCCAGCTAGCGGGGGCCCACACAGATACGCAGTATTTT. Translated: CASSQLAGAHTDTQYF.

This clonotype was recorded at least ten times. The J gene is TRBJ2-7, the V gene TRBV29-1, with TRBD1 matching over 10 bases. CDR3 length equals 12 residues. The V gene end was trimmed by 7 bases and the J gene end by 6 bases; junction bases not matched to a gene: 6. The germline V gene encodes CDR1 SQVTM and CDR2 ANQGSEA. The CDR3 reads CSAMRTGGEQYF. CDR3 nucleotide sequence: TGCAGCGCCATGAGGACAGGGGGCGAGCAGTACTTC.

The table lists this clonotype with a few counts. The chain uses TRBV7-2 and TRBJ1-1; no firm D call. CDR1 is SGHTA, CDR2 FQGNSA, per germline. V lost 5 bases and J 3 bases, leaving 10 bases between the germline ends. The CDR3 sequence is 13 residues long. The CDR3, as DNA: TGTGCCAGCAGCCCCTCTCCCGACACTGAAGCTTTCTTT. Protein: CASSPSPDTEAFF.

The chain carries TRBV11-2 and TRBJ1-1; D possibly corresponds to TRBD1 (5 bases). Deletions cut 5 bases from V and 5 bases from J, with 21 bases between. Germline-derived CDR1 and CDR2 are SGHAT and FQNNGV. The CDR3 has 16 residues. The CDR3 coding sequence is TGTGCCAGCAGCCTAAGGGGAGGGTCCGGATGGACTGAAGCTTTCTTT. Amino acids: CASSLRGGSGWTEAFF.

The rearrangement joins TRBV11-3 to TRBJ2-1; 14 bases line up with TRBD2. The CDR3 totals 14 residues. V shed 3 bases, J shed 8 bases, and the junction held 0 bases outside the gene matches. Germline V gene sequence: CDR1 SGHNT, CDR2 YENEEA. The CDR3 DNA reads TGTGCCAGCAGCTTGACTAGCGGGAGGGATGAGCAGTTCTTC. Residues: CASSLTSGRDEQFF.

A few counts support this clonotype. The chain carries TRBV29-1 and TRBJ2-3; TRBD1 is a possible D gene (6 bases). V lost 6 bases and J 3 bases, leaving 10 bases between the germline ends. The CDR3 extends over 12 amino acids. The germline CDR1 and CDR2 sequences are SQVTM and ANQGSEA. CDR3 residues: CSVGQKTDTQYF. DNA for the CDR3: TGCAGCGTCGGACAGAAGACAGATACGCAGTATTTT.

This clonotype has at least ten counts. V and J are TRBV29-1 and TRBJ1-1, with D hard to call. CDR3 size: 15 residues. With 3 bases removed from V and 0 bases from J, the gap between germline ends came to 14 bases. Germline-derived CDR1 and CDR2 are SQVTM and ANQGSEA. In nucleotides, the CDR3 is TGCAGCGTTGACGGTGCCGGGCACCTGAACACTGAAGCTTTCTTT. It translates to CSVDGAGHLNTEAFF.

Written as DNA, the CDR3 is TGCAGTGCTAGAGATCTGCGGGACGGCCGCTCTGGGGCCAACGTCCTGACTTTC. It translates to CSARDLRDGRSGANVLTF. The J gene is TRBJ2-6, the V gene TRBV20-1, with D possibly being TRBD2 (6 bases). This CDR3 has 18 residues. Germline CDR1 is DFQATT and CDR2 is SNEGSKA (reference sequence). Trimming took 0 bases from V and 0 from J, leaving 15 bases between them.

This clonotype has only a few counts. The chain has TRBV7-2 and TRBJ2-3, with no clear D. The V gene lost 3 bases and the J gene lost 6 bases, with 10 bases spanning the gap. Germline CDR1 and CDR2: SGHTA and FQGNSA. The CDR3 has 13 amino acids. CDR3: CASSFPMEDTQYF. The DNA for the CDR3 is TGTGCCAGCAGCTTTCCGATGGAGGATACGCAGTATTTT.

This clonotype was counted a few times. The V gene is TRBV2, the J gene TRBJ2-1; 10 positions match TRBD2. J lost 8 bases, V lost 8 bases, and 3 bases had no gene match. The CDR3 totals 12 residues. CDR1 SNHLY and CDR2 FYNNEI come from the germline V gene. Here the CDR3 reads CASQREGHEQFF. For the CDR3, the DNA is TGTGCCAGCCAGCGGGAGGGTCATGAGCAGTTCTTC.

This clonotype was observed a few times. The V gene is TRBV4-2, the J gene TRBJ2-1; D is ambiguous. Germline V gene lookup returns CDR1 LGHNA and CDR2 YNFKEQ. The CDR3 has 12 residues. The germline V and J ends were trimmed by 0 bases and 6 bases, with 3 bases remaining between them. DNA for the CDR3: TGTGCCAGCAGCCAAGACCGCAATGAGCAGTTCTTC. Translation gives CASSQDRNEQFF.

The table lists this clonotype with a few counts. This sequence joins TRBV5-1 and TRBJ1-6, with unresolved D. The CDR3 loop spans 13 amino acids. V was pared by 10 bases and J by 13 bases, with 21 bases between. The germline CDR1 and CDR2 sequences are SGHRS and YFSETQ. The CDR3 bases are TGCGCCTCTACTCCCACGGAGCCCCCTCCCCTCCACTTT. Amino acids: CASTPTEPPPLHF.

The chain employs TRBV7-2 and TRBJ2-7; D may be TRBD2 (5 bases). V gave up 5 bases and J gave up 0 bases, with 11 bases separating them. The germline V gene has CDR1 SGHTA and CDR2 FQGNSA. The CDR3 totals 14 residues. The CDR3: CASSPAAVSYEQYF. For the CDR3, the DNA is TGTGCCAGCAGCCCCGCAGCGGTCTCCTACGAGCAGTACTTC. The variable domain in full, with the rest retrieved from reference TRBV7-2 and TRBJ2-7, is GAGVSQSPSNKVTEKGKDVELRCDPISGHTALYWYRQSLGQGLEFLIYFQGNSAPDKSGLPSDRFSAERTGGSVSTLTIQRTQQEDSAVYLCASSPAAVSYEQYFGPGTRLTVT.

In its sample, this clonotype was seen a few times. V and J are TRBV20-1 and TRBJ1-6, with D possibly TRBD1 on 5 matching bases. V was shortened by 3 bases and J by 2 bases, with 20 bases between the two germline ends. The CDR3 has 18 amino acids. CDR1 DFQATT and CDR2 SNEGSKA come from the germline V gene (reference sequence). The CDR3 is CSASSEAGGGTYNSPLHF. The CDR3, as DNA: TGCAGTGCTAGTTCGGAGGCGGGGGGAGGCACCTATAATTCACCCCTCCACTTT.

V and J are TRBV10-3 and TRBJ1-1; TRBD1 might be the D (5 bases). The CDR3 sequence is 13 residues long. Germline CDR1 is ENHRY and CDR2 is SYGVKD. The V gene lost 10 bases and the J gene lost 2 bases, with 14 bases spanning the gap. The DNA of the CDR3 is TGTGCCAGCGCGACAGCCCCAAACACTGAAGCTTTCTTT. It specifies CASATAPNTEAFF.

This clonotype was seen a few times. CDR3 region: CASSFSGANVLTF. CDR3 nucleotides: TGTGCCAGCAGTTTCTCTGGGGCCAACGTCCTGACTTTC. The rearrangement joins TRBV27 to TRBJ2-6; D is undetermined. The CDR3 is made up of 13 amino acids. The germline V and J ends were trimmed by 3 bases and 0 bases, with 0 bases remaining between them. The V gene's germline CDR1 is MNHEY and CDR2 SMNVEV (reference sequence).

This chain connects TRBV11-2 to TRBJ2-7, with D possibly being TRBD2 (6 bases). The V and J ends lost 3 bases and 6 bases respectively, with 18 bases between them. CDR1 is SGHAT and CDR2 is FQNNGV in the germline V gene. This CDR3 is built from 15 residues. The CDR3 DNA follows: TGTGCCAGCAGCTTGGGCTACGGGGGAGAATCCGAGCAGTACTTC. Protein: CASSLGYGGESEQYF.

The V gene is TRBV7-9, the J gene TRBJ2-5; the D is unclear. Germline V lookup: CDR1 SEHNR, CDR2 FQNEAQ (reference sequence). The CDR3 is 11 residues long. Trimming took off 3 bases at V and 4 bases at J, with 3 bases between the two ends. Here the CDR3 DNA reads TGTGCCAGCAGCTTCACAGAGACCCAGTACTTC. Amino acids: CASSFTETQYF. Variable domain in full (rest from reference TRBV7-9 and TRBJ2-5): DTGVSQNPRHKITKRGQNVTFRCDPISEHNRLYWYRQTLGQGPEFLTYFQNEAQLEKSRLLSDRFSAERPKGSFSTLEIQRTEQGDSAMYLCASSFTETQYFGPGTRLLVL.

This clonotype was seen a few times. The chain couples TRBV6-5 to TRBJ1-1, with D maybe TRBD1 (5 bases). Trimming removed 2 bases from V and 0 bases from J, with 16 bases in between. In germline, CDR1 is MNHEY, CDR2 SVGAGI. The CDR3 is 17 amino acids. CDR3 loop: CASSYGRGRHVNTEAFF. CDR3 nucleotide sequence: TGTGCCAGCAGTTACGGGAGGGGAAGACATGTGAACACTGAAGCTTTCTTT.

This clonotype turned up a few times. The chain combines TRBV20-1 with TRBJ2-7, with 7 bases fitting TRBD2. The CDR3 spans 15 residues. In germline, CDR1 is DFQATT, CDR2 SNEGSKA (reference sequence). The trim removed 0 bases at V and 6 bases at J, leaving 11 bases unmatched. CDR3 in DNA: TGCAGTGCTAGAGATCTTAGACTAGCCTCAGCCGAGCAGTACTTC. Amino acids: CSARDLRLASAEQYF.

This chain links TRBV6-6 with TRBJ2-7; possibly TRBD2 for D (5 bases). The germline V gene encodes CDR1 MNHNY and CDR2 SVGAGI (reference sequence). Deletions cut 3 bases from V and 5 bases from J, with 14 bases between. The CDR3 has 14 amino acids. CDR3 DNA: TGTGCCAGCAGTTATTTAACCGGGATAGACGAGCAGTACTTC. This translates into CASSYLTGIDEQYF.

This chain joins TRBV7-2 and TRBJ2-3; tentatively, D is TRBD1 (6 bases). Per the germline V gene, CDR1 is SGHTA and CDR2 is FQGNSA. V lost 5 bases and J 3 bases, leaving 9 bases between the germline ends. The CDR3 covers 13 residues. The CDR3 coding sequence is TGTGCCAGCAGCCCACAGGGAACAGATACGCAGTATTTT. Protein sequence: CASSPQGTDTQYF.

The chain joins TRBV29-1 to TRBJ2-5, with D perhaps TRBD2 (6 bases). The V end lost 6 bases, the J end lost 0 bases, and 14 bases lay between the germline ends. Germline V gene sequence: CDR1 SQVTM, CDR2 ANQGSEA. The CDR3 has 14 amino acids. The CDR3 nucleotides are TGCAGCGTGGGGGGACGCAGGTACCAAGAGACCCAGTACTTC. Translating it yields CSVGGRRYQETQYF.

This chain uses TRBV6-5 with TRBJ1-4; 10 bases are shared with TRBD1. The CDR3 is 13 residues long. V shed 4 bases and J 10 bases; nucleotides not matched to a gene: 3. Germline V gives CDR1 MNHEY, CDR2 SVGAGI. The CDR3, as DNA: TGTGCCAGCAGTTCTGGACAGGGGGGAAAACTGTTTTTT. As protein: CASSSGQGGKLFF.

There are many counts of this clonotype. The chain carries TRBV7-2 and TRBJ1-5, with 8 bases lining up with TRBD1. Germline assignment: CDR1 SGHTA and CDR2 FQGNSA. The CDR3 spans 16 residues. Losses at the gene ends were 5 bases for V and 1 base for J; bases not matched to a gene: 7. CDR3 nucleotides: TGTGCCAGCAGCCCGGGGACAGGCGTGAGCAATCAGCCCCAGCATTTT. As protein: CASSPGTGVSNQPQHF.

This clonotype was picked up many times. V is TRBV20-1 and J is TRBJ1-3, with unresolved D. V was cut by 4 bases and J by 2 bases, with 12 bases left in between. The CDR3 has 14 residues. Germline V gene lookup returns CDR1 DFQATT and CDR2 SNEGSKA (reference sequence). Written as DNA, the CDR3 is TGCAGTGCTATTGGACTTGGGGCTGGAAACACCATATATTTT. This gives the protein CSAIGLGAGNTIYF.

In its sample, this clonotype was seen many times. The V and J genes are TRBV6-1 and TRBJ1-6, with D possibly matching TRBD1 (6 bases). Per the germline V gene, CDR1 is MNHNS and CDR2 is SASEGT. Trimming shortened V by 2 bases and J by 10 bases, and 12 bases separated the two germline ends. The CDR3 sequence is 14 residues long. Here the CDR3 DNA reads TGTGCCAGCAGTGAACACAGGGAGGGCTCACCCCTCCACTTT. It yields the protein CASSEHREGSPLHF.

There are many counts of this clonotype. This chain connects TRBV27 to TRBJ1-2; no clear D. CDR1 is MNHEY, CDR2 SMNVEV, per germline (reference sequence). V shed 3 bases and J shed 3 bases, with 20 bases lying between them. The CDR3 has 17 residues. CDR3 in DNA: TGTGCCAGCAGTTTGACTGGGTCACGTGCTGCTGACTATGGCTACACCTTC. Protein: CASSLTGSRAADYGYTF.

This clonotype has at least ten counts. This chain links TRBV7-9 with TRBJ1-2; D remains unclear. CDR3 length equals 14 residues. Trimming left V 3 bases short and J 4 bases short, with 12 bases between. Germline assignment: CDR1 SEHNR and CDR2 FQNEAQ (reference sequence). CDR3 nucleotides: TGTGCCAGCAGCTTGCCCGGGAGTTTCTATGGCTACACCTTC. This codes for CASSLPGSFYGYTF.

This clonotype turned up a few times. This chain joins TRBV2 and TRBJ2-1; 9 bases map to TRBD1. The V gene's germline CDR1 is SNHLY and CDR2 FYNNEI. The CDR3 is 15 amino acids. V lost 4 bases, J lost 4 bases, and 5 bases stayed unmatched. DNA of the CDR3: TGTGCCAGCAGTGGTCGGGACAGGGTTTACAATGAGCAGTTCTTC. It encodes CASSGRDRVYNEQFF.

This chain uses TRBV2 with TRBJ1-1, with D possibly being TRBD1 (5 bases). Germline values: CDR1 SNHLY, CDR2 FYNNEI. This CDR3 spans 14 amino acids. Trimming removed 2 bases from V and 5 bases from J, with 12 bases in between. Here the CDR3 reads CASSEKQERTEAFF. CDR3 in DNA: TGTGCCAGCAGTGAAAAACAGGAGAGGACTGAAGCTTTCTTT. The variable domain in full, with the rest retrieved from reference TRBV2 and TRBJ1-1, is EPEVTQTPSHQVTQMGQEVILRCVPISNHLYFYWYRQILGQKVEFLVSFYNNEISEKSEIFDDQFSVERPDGSNFTLKIRSTKLEDSAMYFCASSEKQERTEAFFGQGTRLTVV.